These 2 T cell receptor beta chains originate from one sample sequenced in a study of blood T cells in healthy people across ages. A J-beta primer mix and a sample-barcoded 5' primer were used in a second PCR of roughly 7 to 12 cycles. TCRdb independently ran MiXCR on the 5' RACE reads; one entry per CDR3 protein. The sample holds some 670,000 distinct CDR3 sequences, 45% to 60% seen once. Sequencing was done on a sample of blood. Receptors originate from a woman of 80 years or more in good health.

This rearrangement joins TRBV7-9 to TRBJ2-1; the D gene is possibly TRBD1 (6 bases). The CDR3 runs 13 residues. V shed 5 bases and J shed 10 bases, with 15 bases lying between them. Germline CDR1 reads SEHNR; CDR2 reads FQNEAQ (reference sequence). This CDR3 is CASSVEQGFEQFF. The CDR3 DNA reads as TGTGCCAGCAGCGTAGAGCAGGGGTTCGAGCAGTTCTTC.

The chain joins TRBV27 to TRBJ2-3; TRBD1 aligns across 12 bases. Looked up from germline, CDR1 is MNHEY and CDR2 is SMNVEV (reference sequence). CDR3 length: 16 residues. J was trimmed by 4 bases and V by 5 bases; bases with no gene match: 7. The CDR3, as DNA: TGTGCCAGCAGTCTCCGGGACAGGGGGCTTTCAGATACGCAGTATTTT. Its translation: CASSLRDRGLSDTQYF.